Listed here is a single T cell receptor (beta chain). Its antigen is undetermined. Given a much more abundant clone one base away, this may be a read error. The data are from a study of glioma-infiltrating T cells. General study findings and limits: Very few CDR3 sequences were shared between tissue and blood. Non-neoplastic patients had below-expected tissue-blood divergence, while all gliomas exceeded expectation.

Germline V gene sequence: CDR1 SGHRS, CDR2 YFSETQ. The CDR3 covers 13 residues. The iRepertoire nested amplicon-rescue multiplex PCR amplified TCR alpha and beta CDR3s from RNA. Tissue mRNA or PBMC total RNA, roughly 100-400 ng, went into one-step reverse transcription and amplification. TCRdb reprocessed the multiplex PCR reads via MiXCR and lists one record per CDR3 protein. This table holds some 99,000 distinct CDR3 sequences, less than 30% found once. The source material was glioma tissue, nonneoplastic brain tissue, or PBMCs (not recorded which). This receptor was identified in a human donor with low-grade glioma or glioblastoma, undergoing nonglioma brain surgery, or in good health (not recorded which). This chain uses TRBV5-1 with TRBJ2-7; TRBD1 matches at 8 bases. The CDR3 sequence is CESQGATFHEQYF. The DNA of the CDR3 is TGCGAAAGCCAGGGGGCGACCTTCCACGAGCAGTACTTC.